A selection of T cell receptor beta chains follows, all from one sample in a study of T cells in Graves' hyperthyroidism and ophthalmopathy. TCRdb re-derived calls from the multiplex PCR reads in MiXCR, one entry per CDR3 protein. The data contain hundreds of thousands of distinct CDR3 sequences, about 24% of them seen just once; the ten biggest clones take up about 11%. The sample was blood. Every receptor here comes from a woman in her twenties or thirties with Graves' ophthalmopathy. Each CDR3 is given with its conserved first and last residue. Fields, in order: V gene, CDR3 protein.

>TRBV5-5
CASRTSGRVQETQYF
>TRBV15
CATSAGTDYEQYF
>TRBV7-3
CASSLGGGFSGANVLTF
>TRBV12-3/TRBV12-4
CASSPGRTGGNQPQHF
>TRBV29-1
CSVQDREAQPQHF
>TRBV6-1
CASSEPSSGNTIYF
>TRBV6-5
CASRGTGSPSGNTIYF
>TRBV10-3
CAITNRGGEAFF
>TRBV29-1
CSVRLQGNEQYF
>TRBV28
CASSPPGKAGYTF
>TRBV12-3/TRBV12-4
CASRLNVQAYTIYF
>TRBV20-1
CSAILWSPGDTEAFF
>TRBV24-1
CATSDTQGAHGYTF
>TRBV29-1
CSVEERDRGIYEQYF
>TRBV6-5
CASSYVTGGSETQYF
>TRBV6-5
CASSYDGRGLQIF
>TRBV5-1
CASSEGGAYQETQYF
>TRBV20-1
CSASSNRMNTEAFF
>TRBV29-1
CSVDRDGEAFF
>TRBV7-8
CASSLDNRGNTGELFF
>TRBV6-5
CASISSGNTIYF
>TRBV27
CASSPLGLGVEQYF
>TRBV27
CASSLPDGTEAFF
>TRBV20-1
CSASGRGETQYF
>TRBV4-1
CASSHSGVQETQYF
>TRBV6-1
CASSGGWGTEAFF